Sequencing of this T cell receptor beta chain was carried out in a study of blood T cell repertoires in COVID-19. About the research overall: COVID-19 samples, acute and convalescent, were from the United States, Italy and Spain. Nucleic acid was either cDNA or gDNA, and it came from T cells, B-cell-depleted T cells, or PBMCs.

Per the study methods: Estimated nucleated cell counts came from reference gene primer amplification. The table came from immunoSEQ multiplex PCR; TCRdb's copy has only in-frame clones and leaves some out. Clonal size and the V and J genes are those of that table, whereas D and trimming came from the DNA. The sample shows about 140,000 clones, roughly nine tenths of them seen only once. This receptor was identified in a woman aged 55-69 years with active COVID-19. The source material was peripheral blood.

CDR3 nucleotide sequence: TGTGCCTGGAGTGTTGGCAGGGTGAACACTGAAGCTTTCTTT. Translated: CAWSVGRVNTEAFF. The gene calls are TRBV30 and TRBJ1-1; tentatively, D is TRBD1 (5 bases). Germline CDR1 is GTSNPN and CDR2 is SVGIG (reference sequence). V dropped 0 bases and J dropped 0 bases, with 8 bases sitting between them. The CDR3 consists of 14 residues.